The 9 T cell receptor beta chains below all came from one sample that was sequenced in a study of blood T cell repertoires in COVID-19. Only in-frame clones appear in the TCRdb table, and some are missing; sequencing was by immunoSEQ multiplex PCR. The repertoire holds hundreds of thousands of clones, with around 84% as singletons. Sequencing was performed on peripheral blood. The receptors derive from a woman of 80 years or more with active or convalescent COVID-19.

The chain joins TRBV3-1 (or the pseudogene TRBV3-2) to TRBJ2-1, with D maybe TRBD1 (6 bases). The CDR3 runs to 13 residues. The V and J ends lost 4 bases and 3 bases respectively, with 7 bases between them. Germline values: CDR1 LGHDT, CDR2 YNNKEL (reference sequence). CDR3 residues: CASSPDSYNEQFF. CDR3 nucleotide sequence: TGTGCCAGCAGCCCGGACAGCTACAATGAGCAGTTCTTC.

CDR3 loop: CASSPLAGPPYF. The CDR3 DNA follows: TGTGCCAGCAGCCCACTAGCGGGACCGCCGTATTTT. The J gene is TRBJ2-3, the V gene TRBV7-3, with TRBD2 matching over 10 bases. The germline V gene encodes CDR1 SGHTA and CDR2 FQGTGA. The CDR3 consists of 12 residues. Trimming cost V 5 bases and J 14 bases; bases outside gene matches: 7.

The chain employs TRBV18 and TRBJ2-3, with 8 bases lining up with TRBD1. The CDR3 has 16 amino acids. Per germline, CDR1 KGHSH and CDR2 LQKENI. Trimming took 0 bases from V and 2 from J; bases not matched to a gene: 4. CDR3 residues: CASSPPDRVNTDTQYF. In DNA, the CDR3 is TGTGCCAGCTCACCACCGGACAGGGTAAACACAGATACGCAGTATTTT. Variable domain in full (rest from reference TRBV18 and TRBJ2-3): NAGVMQNPRHLVRRRGQEARLRCSPMKGHSHVYWYRQLPEEGLKFMVYLQKENIIDESGMPKERFSAEFPKEGPSILRIQQVVRGDSAAYFCASSPPDRVNTDTQYFGPGTRLTVL.

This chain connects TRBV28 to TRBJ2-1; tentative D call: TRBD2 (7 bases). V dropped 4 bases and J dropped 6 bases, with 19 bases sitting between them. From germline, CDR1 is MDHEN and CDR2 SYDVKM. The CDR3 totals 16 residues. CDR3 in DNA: TGTGCCAGCAGTTCCCCAGGGGAGGGGACGAGCAATGAGCAGTTCTTC. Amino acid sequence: CASSSPGEGTSNEQFF.

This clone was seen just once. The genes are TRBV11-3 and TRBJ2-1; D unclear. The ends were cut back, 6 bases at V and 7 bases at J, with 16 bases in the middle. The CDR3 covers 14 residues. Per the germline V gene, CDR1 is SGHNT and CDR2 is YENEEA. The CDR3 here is CASSLRGSLNEQFF. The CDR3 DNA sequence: TGTGCCAGCAGTTTACGTGGTAGTTTAAATGAGCAGTTCTTC.

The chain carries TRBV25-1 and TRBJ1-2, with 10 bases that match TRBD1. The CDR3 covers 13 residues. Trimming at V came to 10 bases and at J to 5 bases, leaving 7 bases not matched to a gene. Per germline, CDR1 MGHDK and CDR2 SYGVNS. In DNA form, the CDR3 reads TGTGCCACCAGGGGACAGGGGTGGTATGGCTACACCTTC. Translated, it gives CATRGQGWYGYTF.

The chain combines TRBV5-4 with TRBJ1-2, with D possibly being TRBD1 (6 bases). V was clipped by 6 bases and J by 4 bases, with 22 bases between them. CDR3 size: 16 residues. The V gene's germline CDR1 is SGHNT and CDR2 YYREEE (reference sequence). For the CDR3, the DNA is TGTGCCAGCACCGAAGGGGGTGGGGAGCGGATCTATGGCTACACCTTC. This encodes CASTEGGGERIYGYTF.

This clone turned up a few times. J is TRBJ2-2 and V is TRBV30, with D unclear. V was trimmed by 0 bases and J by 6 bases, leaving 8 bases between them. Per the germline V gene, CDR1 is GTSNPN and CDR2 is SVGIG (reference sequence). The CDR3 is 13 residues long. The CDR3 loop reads CAWSVYVAGELFF. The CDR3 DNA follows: TGTGCCTGGAGTGTTTATGTTGCCGGGGAGCTGTTTTTT.

CDR3 amino acids: CASSPETGGPYEQYF. The CDR3 bases are TGTGCCAGCTCACCAGAGACAGGGGGTCCCTACGAGCAGTACTTC. The chain joins TRBV18 to TRBJ2-7, with 9 bases aligning to TRBD1. Germline V gene sequence: CDR1 KGHSH, CDR2 LQKENI. V dropped 2 bases and J dropped 2; count of bases not matched to a gene: 4. This CDR3 has 15 residues.